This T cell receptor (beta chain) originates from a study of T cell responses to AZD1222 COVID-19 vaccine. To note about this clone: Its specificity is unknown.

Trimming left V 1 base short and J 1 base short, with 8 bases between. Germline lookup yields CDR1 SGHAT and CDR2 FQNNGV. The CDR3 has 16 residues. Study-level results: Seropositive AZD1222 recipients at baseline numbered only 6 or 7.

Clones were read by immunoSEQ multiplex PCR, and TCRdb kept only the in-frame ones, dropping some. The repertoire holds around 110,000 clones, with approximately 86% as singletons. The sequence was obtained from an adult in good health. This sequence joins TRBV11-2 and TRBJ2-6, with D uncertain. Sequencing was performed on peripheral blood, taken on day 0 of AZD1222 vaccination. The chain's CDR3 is CASSLGLRSGANVLTF. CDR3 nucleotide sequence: TGTGCCAGCAGCTTAGGGCTGAGGTCTGGGGCCAACGTCCTGACTTTC.